Listed here is a single T cell receptor (beta chain). The sample belongs to a study of blood T cell repertoires in COVID-19. Study details: Samples taken during acute and convalescent COVID-19 were collected in the United States, Italy and Spain. Sources were T cells, B-cell-depleted T cells, or PBMCs; the material itself was cDNA or gDNA.

As handled by the study authors: Reference gene primer amplification yielded estimated nucleated cell counts. Clones were read by immunoSEQ multiplex PCR, and TCRdb kept only the in-frame ones, dropping some. V and J calls and clone size are copied from that table; D and trimming were computed from the DNA. The sample consists of 40,000 to 50,000 clones, roughly 76% of them appearing once. Germline-derived CDR1 and CDR2 are SEHNR and FQNEAQ (reference sequence). CDR3 length: 16 residues. Trimming cost V 1 base and J 2 bases; bases outside gene matches: 8. The sequencing input was peripheral blood. The V call is TRBV7-9, the J call TRBJ2-7; 7 nucleotides line up with TRBD2. The sequence was obtained from a woman aged 70-85 years with acute or convalescent COVID-19. CDR3 nucleotide sequence: TGTGCCAGCAGCTTAGAGACCAGGACTAGGGCCTACGAGCAGTACTTC. It is translated as CASSLETRTRAYEQYF.